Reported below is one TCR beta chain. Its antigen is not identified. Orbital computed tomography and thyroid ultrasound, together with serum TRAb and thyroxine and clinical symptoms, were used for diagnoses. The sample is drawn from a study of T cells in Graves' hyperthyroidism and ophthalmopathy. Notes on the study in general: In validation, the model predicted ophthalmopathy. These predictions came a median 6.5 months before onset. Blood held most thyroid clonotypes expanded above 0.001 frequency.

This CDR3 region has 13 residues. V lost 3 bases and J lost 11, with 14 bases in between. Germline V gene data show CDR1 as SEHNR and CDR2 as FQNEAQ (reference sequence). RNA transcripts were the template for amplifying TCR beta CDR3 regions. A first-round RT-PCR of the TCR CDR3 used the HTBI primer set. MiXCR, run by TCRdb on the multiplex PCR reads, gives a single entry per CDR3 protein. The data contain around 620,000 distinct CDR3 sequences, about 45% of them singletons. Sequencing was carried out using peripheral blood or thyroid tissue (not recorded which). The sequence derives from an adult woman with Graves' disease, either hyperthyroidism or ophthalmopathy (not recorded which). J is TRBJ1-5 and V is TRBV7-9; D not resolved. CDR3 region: CASSLFGYETQHF. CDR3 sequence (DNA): TGTGCCAGCAGCTTGTTCGGGTACGAGACCCAGCATTTT.